The 9 T cell receptor beta chains below all came from one sample that was sequenced in a study of cytomegalovirus exposure and HLA in healthy donors. PCR used 60 Vbeta primers and 13 Jbeta primers. Assay: immunoSEQ multiplex PCR; the TCRdb copy retains only in-frame clones and omits some. This table holds 90,000 or so clones, roughly 80% found once. The specimen sequenced was PBMCs. The receptor set was obtained from a boy under 18 in good health and CMV-seronegative.

V gene TRBV15 combines with J gene TRBJ2-3; possible D gene TRBD2, 6 bases. Germline CDR1 LNHNV, CDR2 YYDKDF (reference sequence). Trimming took off 5 bases at V and 2 bases at J, with 8 bases between the two ends. CDR3 length: 13 residues. The CDR3 DNA follows: TGTGCCACCAGCGCGGGGATCACAGATACGCAGTATTTT. Amino acids: CATSAGITDTQYF.

The rearrangement joins TRBV7-9 to TRBJ2-3; TRBD2 is a possible D gene (5 bases). The CDR3 has 14 residues. CDR1 is SEHNR and CDR2 is FQNEAQ in the germline V gene (reference sequence). Trimming stripped 4 bases from V and 6 bases from J, with 14 bases between. The CDR3 loop reads CASSSGLLEDTQYF. The CDR3 DNA reads as TGTGCCAGCAGCTCCGGTTTACTAGAGGATACGCAGTATTTT.

The V call is TRBV19, the J call TRBJ2-1; 10 nucleotides align to TRBD2. The CDR3 loop spans 13 amino acids. The V and J ends lost 8 bases and 5 bases, in that order; junction bases with no gene match: 3. Germline V gene data show CDR1 as LNHDA and CDR2 as SQIVND (reference sequence). CDR3 nucleotides: TGTGCCAGTGGACTAGCGGCCCACAATGAGCAGTTCTTC. Translation gives CASGLAAHNEQFF.

This chain connects TRBV28 to TRBJ1-2; unclear D gene. Germline assignment: CDR1 MDHEN and CDR2 SYDVKM. Trimming left V 5 bases short and J 4 bases short, with 17 bases between. This CDR3 contains 15 residues. CDR3 loop: CASSVGSPSIYGYTF. CDR3 nucleotide sequence: TGTGCCAGCAGTGTAGGGAGCCCTAGTATCTATGGCTACACCTTC.

This chain uses TRBV29-1 with TRBJ1-2; D unclear. The germline V and J ends were trimmed by 6 bases and 0 bases, with 20 bases remaining between them. CDR1 and CDR2 from the germline V gene are SQVTM and ANQGSEA. The CDR3 consists of 16 residues. Here the CDR3 reads CSVAGFLALTNYGYTF. CDR3 coding DNA: TGCAGCGTGGCCGGGTTTCTAGCTCTAACTAACTATGGCTACACCTTC. The variable domain in full, completed from reference TRBV29-1 and TRBJ1-2, reads SAVISQKPSRDICQRGTSLTIQCQVDSQVTMMFWYRQQPGQSLTLIATANQGSEATYESGFVIDKFPISRPNLTFSTLTVSNMSPEDSSIYLCSVAGFLALTNYGYTFGSGTRLTVV.

The chain carries TRBV7-2 and TRBJ1-1; possible D gene TRBD1, 6 bases. Trimming removed 3 bases from V and 1 base from J, with 9 bases in between. CDR1 SGHTA and CDR2 FQGNSA come from the germline V gene. The CDR3 consists of 14 residues. In DNA, the CDR3 is TGTGCCAGCAGCTTTGACAGGTCGAACACTGAAGCTTTCTTT. This gives the protein CASSFDRSNTEAFF. The full variable domain, rest sourced from reference TRBV7-2 and TRBJ1-1, is GAGVSQSPSNKVTEKGKDVELRCDPISGHTALYWYRQSLGQGLEFLIYFQGNSAPDKSGLPSDRFSAERTGGSVSTLTIQRTQQEDSAVYLCASSFDRSNTEAFFGQGTRLTVV.

V is TRBV29-1 and J is TRBJ1-5; D gene ambiguous. This CDR3 comprises 14 residues. Germline V gene lookup returns CDR1 SQVTM and CDR2 ANQGSEA. V was shortened by 3 bases and J by 0 bases, with 9 bases between the two germline ends. DNA for the CDR3: TGCAGCGTTGAGAGGGATTATAGCAATCAGCCCCAGCATTTT. Its protein is CSVERDYSNQPQHF.

This chain links TRBV14 with TRBJ1-1; 8 nucleotides match TRBD1. Germline V gives CDR1 SGHDN, CDR2 FVKESK. This CDR3 spans 14 amino acids. Germline trimming cut 4 bases from V and 5 bases from J; bases unmatched to any gene: 6. CDR3 amino acids: CASSPDREGTEAFF. CDR3 nucleotides: TGTGCCAGCAGCCCGGACAGGGAGGGTACTGAAGCTTTCTTT.

This clone was seen a few times. This chain links TRBV10-2 with TRBJ1-4; D might be TRBD1 (6 bases). The germline CDR1 and CDR2 sequences are WSHSY and SAAADI. The CDR3 sequence is 14 residues long. The V end lost 4 bases, the J end lost 7 bases, and 13 bases lay between the germline ends. The CDR3 DNA reads TGCGCCAGCAGTGGAACAGGGCCCGGTGAAAAACTGTTTTTT. Encoded protein: CASSGTGPGEKLFF.